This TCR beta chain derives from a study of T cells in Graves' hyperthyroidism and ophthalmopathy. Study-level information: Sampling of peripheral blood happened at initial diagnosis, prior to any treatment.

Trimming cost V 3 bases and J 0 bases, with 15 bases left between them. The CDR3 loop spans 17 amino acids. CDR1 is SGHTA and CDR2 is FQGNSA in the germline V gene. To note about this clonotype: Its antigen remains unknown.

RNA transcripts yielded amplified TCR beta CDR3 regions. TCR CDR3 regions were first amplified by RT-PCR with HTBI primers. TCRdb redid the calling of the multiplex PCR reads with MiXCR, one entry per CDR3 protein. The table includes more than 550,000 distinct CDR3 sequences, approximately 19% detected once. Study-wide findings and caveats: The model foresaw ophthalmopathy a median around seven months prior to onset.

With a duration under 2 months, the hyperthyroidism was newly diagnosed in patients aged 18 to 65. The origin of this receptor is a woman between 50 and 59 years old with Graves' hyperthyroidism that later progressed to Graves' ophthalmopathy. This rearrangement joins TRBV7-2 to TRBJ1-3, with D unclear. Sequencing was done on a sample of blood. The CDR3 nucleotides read TGTGCCAGCAGCTTGAGGAGCGCCATGAGCTCTGGAAACACCATATATTTT. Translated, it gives CASSLRSAMSSGNTIYF.